One sample yielded the 2 T cell receptor beta chains listed below, sequenced in a study of early T cells in non-severe SARS-CoV-2 infection. One entry per CDR3 protein results from TCRdb running MiXCR on the 5' RACE reads. The table lists approximately 66,000 distinct CDR3 sequences, 12% of them singletons, with 4% to 5% in the top ten. Specimen: whole blood. The receptors were sampled from an adult who was a healthcare worker with PCR-confirmed SARS-CoV-2 infection or an uninfected control (not recorded which).

V is TRBV7-8 and J is TRBJ2-7, with 8 nucleotides matching TRBD1. The V gene's germline CDR1 is SGHVS and CDR2 FQNEAQ. V shed 4 bases, J shed 6 bases, and the junction held 5 bases outside the gene matches. The CDR3 covers 13 residues. CDR3 coding DNA: TGTGCCAGCAGCTCCCAGGGACAGGTCGAGCAGTACTTC. Protein: CASSSQGQVEQYF.

This clonotype occurred many times. The chain couples TRBV27 to TRBJ2-7, with 8 bases fitting TRBD1. CDR1 and CDR2 (germline): MNHEY, SMNVEV (reference sequence). The V and J ends lost 3 bases and 3 bases, in that order; junction bases with no gene match: 4. The CDR3 is 14 amino acids. The CDR3 DNA sequence: TGTGCCAGCAGTTTGAAAACAGGGGGCTACGAGCAGTACTTC. Amino acid sequence: CASSLKTGGYEQYF.